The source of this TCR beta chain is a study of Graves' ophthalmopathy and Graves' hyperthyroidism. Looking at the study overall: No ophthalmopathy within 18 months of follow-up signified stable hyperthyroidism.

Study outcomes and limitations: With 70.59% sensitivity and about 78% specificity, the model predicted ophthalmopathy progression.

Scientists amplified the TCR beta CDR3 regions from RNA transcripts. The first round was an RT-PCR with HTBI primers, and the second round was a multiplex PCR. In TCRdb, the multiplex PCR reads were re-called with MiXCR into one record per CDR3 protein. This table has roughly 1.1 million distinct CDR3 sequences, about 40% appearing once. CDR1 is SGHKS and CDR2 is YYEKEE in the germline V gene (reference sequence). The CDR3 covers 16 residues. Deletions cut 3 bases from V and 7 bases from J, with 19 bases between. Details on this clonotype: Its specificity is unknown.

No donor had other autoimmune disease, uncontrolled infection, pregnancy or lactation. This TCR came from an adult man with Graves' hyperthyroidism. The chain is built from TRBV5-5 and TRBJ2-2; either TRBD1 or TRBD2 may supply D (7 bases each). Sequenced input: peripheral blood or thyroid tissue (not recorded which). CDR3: CASSSRTRGLGGELFF. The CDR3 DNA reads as TGTGCCAGCAGCTCGCGGACTAGGGGGCTCGGCGGGGAGCTGTTTTTT.